These 24 T cell receptor beta chains originate from one sample sequenced in a study of low-dose radiotherapy and immunotherapy resistance in tumors. Time point reported: after trial treatment. Noted treatment: LDRT plus nivolumab, ipilimumab, low-dose cyclophosphamide and aspirin (RACIN trial). Priming of first-strand cDNA relied on TRAV- and TRBV-specific primers (covering alpha and beta chains). For amplifying TCRs, the PCR ran for roughly 20 cycles with Phusion, which was used together with a constant-region primer and the adapter on the V primers. TCRdb analysed the reads with MiXCR anew, one entry per CDR3 protein. This table holds approximately 91,000 distinct CDR3 sequences, roughly 20% found once. The source material was PBMCs, sampled after low-dose radiotherapy plus immunotherapy. The receptors come from a female donor with ovarian cancer.

Of note for this clonotype: A much more abundant neighbour one base away suggests this may be a read error. The V and J genes are TRBV28 and TRBJ2-1, with 12 bases fitting TRBD1. After removal of 6 bases from V and 10 bases from J, the junction contained 16 bases not matched to a gene. The CDR3 extends over 17 amino acids. Germline values: CDR1 MDHEN, CDR2 SYDVKM. Here the CDR3 reads CASRTGTGGSRSYEQFF. CDR3 nucleotide sequence: TGTGCCAGCAGGACCGGGACAGGGGGCAGCCGCTCCTACGAGCAGTTCTTC.

This clonotype was counted ten times or more. The chain has TRBV6-5 and TRBJ1-6, with D tentatively TRBD1 (6 bases). Between the trimmed V and J ends, which lost 5 bases and 6 bases, there was a span of 11 bases. The CDR3 sequence is 14 residues long. The germline CDR1 and CDR2 sequences are MNHEY and SVGAGI. CDR3 DNA sequence: TGTGCCAGCAGTGGAGGACAGCTTAATTCACCCCTCCACTTT. Encoded protein: CASSGGQLNSPLHF.

This clonotype has ten or more counts. The chain recombines TRBV29-1 with TRBJ2-5; D ambiguous. CDR1 is SQVTM and CDR2 is ANQGSEA in the germline V gene. Trimming took off 3 bases at V and 4 bases at J, with 9 bases between the two ends. This CDR3 is built from 12 residues. DNA of the CDR3: TGCAGCGTTGATGGACGCCCAGAGACCCAGTACTTC. This translates into CSVDGRPETQYF.

This clonotype was seen at least ten times. The rearrangement uses TRBV6-6 and TRBJ1-1, with 11 bases matching TRBD1. The CDR3 runs to 16 residues. The trim removed 5 bases at V and 3 bases at J, leaving 8 bases unmatched. The germline CDR1 and CDR2 sequences are MNHNY and SVGAGI (reference sequence). The CDR3 nucleotides read TGTGCCAGCAGTCCTGGACAGGGGGCCTTGGACACTGAAGCTTTCTTT. Its translation is CASSPGQGALDTEAFF.

This clonotype showed up many times. The genes are TRBV7-9 and TRBJ1-1, with a weak D call TRBD1 (6 bases). The V gene lost 3 bases and the J gene lost 5 bases, with 10 bases spanning the gap. The germline CDR1 and CDR2 sequences are SEHNR and FQNEAQ (reference sequence). The CDR3 has 13 amino acids. The CDR3 sequence is CASSLGQGTEAFF. For the CDR3, the DNA is TGTGCCAGCAGCTTGGGCCAGGGGACTGAAGCTTTCTTT.

This clonotype was recorded at least ten times. This chain uses TRBV6-6 with TRBJ1-4, with 7 nucleotides matching TRBD1. The J segment lost 0 bases and the V segment lost 2 bases, leaving 3 bases of the junction unmatched. CDR1 and CDR2 from the germline V gene are MNHNY and SVGAGI (reference sequence). This CDR3 is 16 amino acids long. The CDR3 nucleotides read TGTGCCAGCAGTTACGGGACAGACGCAACTAATGAAAAACTGTTTTTT. This sequence encodes CASSYGTDATNEKLFF.

In its sample, this clonotype was seen many times. The V and J genes are TRBV4-3 and TRBJ2-7, with 12 bases matching TRBD2. This CDR3 has 18 amino acids. Germline values: CDR1 LGHNA, CDR2 YSLEER. The trim removed 3 bases at V and 0 bases at J, leaving 9 bases unmatched. The CDR3 protein is CASSQQASGRAYSYEQYF. The CDR3, as DNA: TGCGCCAGCAGCCAGCAGGCTAGCGGGAGGGCCTACTCCTACGAGCAGTACTTC.

This clonotype occurred many times. V is TRBV7-2 and J is TRBJ1-1; unclear D gene. CDR3 size: 15 residues. Germline loops: CDR1 SGHTA, CDR2 FQGNSA. V lost 5 bases, J lost 4 bases, and 17 bases lay in between. In nucleotides, the CDR3 is TGTGCCAGCAGCCCAGAGGGCGGACGGGTCACTGAAGCTTTCTTT. Its translation: CASSPEGGRVTEAFF.

This clonotype came up many times. The chain couples TRBV12-3 or TRBV12-4 to TRBJ1-1; D unclear. V lost 7 bases, J lost 1 base, and 10 bases lay in between. The CDR3 extends over 13 amino acids. In DNA form, the CDR3 reads TGTGCCAGCACATCCAGCCCGAACACTGAAGCTTTCTTT. It specifies CASTSSPNTEAFF.

In its sample, this clonotype was seen many times. This chain uses TRBV5-1 with TRBJ2-5; 8 nucleotides align to TRBD2. CDR1 SGHRS and CDR2 YFSETQ come from the germline V gene. Losses at the gene ends were 4 bases for V and 4 bases for J; bases not matched to a gene: 3. This CDR3 has 13 residues. CDR3 bases: TGCGCCAGCAGCCTCCGGGGGGGAGAGACCCAGTACTTC. It is translated as CASSLRGGETQYF.

The chain joins TRBV18 to TRBJ2-6; D call uncertain. Between the trimmed V and J ends, which lost 1 base and 4 bases, there was a span of 2 bases. There are 13 residues in the CDR3. Germline values: CDR1 KGHSH, CDR2 LQKENI. The CDR3 sequence: CASSPQGANVLTF. The CDR3 nucleotides read TGTGCCAGCTCACCACAGGGGGCCAACGTCCTGACTTTC.

This clonotype was observed many times. This chain joins TRBV5-1 and TRBJ1-2; tentatively, D is TRBD1 (5 bases). Trimming took off 4 bases at V and 2 bases at J, with 12 bases between the two ends. Germline CDR1 reads SGHRS; CDR2 reads YFSETQ. This CDR3 has 14 amino acids. The CDR3 DNA follows: TGCGCCAGCAGCCCTCCTGAGGGGAACTATGGCTACACCTTC. Encoded protein: CASSPPEGNYGYTF.

Ten or more counts support this clonotype. A junction end diverges from the germline sequence, so it may reflect a read error. J is TRBJ2-2 and V is TRBV7-7, with TRBD2 as a possible D gene (6 bases). The CDR3 length is 16 residues. Germline V lookup: CDR1 SSHAT, CDR2 FNYEAQ (reference sequence). The CDR3 nucleotides are TGTGCTAGCAGCTCTCTGGGGGGAGCGGGCACCGGGGAGCTGTTTTTT. It translates to CASSSLGGAGTGELFF.

This clonotype has a single count. This chain uses TRBV3-1 with TRBJ1-5, with D unclear. This CDR3 contains 13 residues. The V end was cut by 3 bases, the J end by 7 bases, with 10 bases between. CDR1 is LGHDT and CDR2 is YNNKEL in the germline V gene (reference sequence). CDR3 DNA sequence: TGTGCCAGCAGCCAGTTTGTTCAACAGCCCCAGCATTTT. Its protein product is CASSQFVQQPQHF.

A remark on this clonotype: It differs at one base from a far larger clone, so likely a read error. As DNA, the CDR3 is TGTGCCAGCAGCTCGGGACTAGCGGGAAAAAGAGAGACCCAGTACTTC. Translated, it gives CASSSGLAGKRETQYF. The chain links TRBV11-2 to TRBJ2-5; 13 nucleotides align to TRBD2. The CDR3 sequence is 16 residues long. V trimming: 4 bases; J trimming: 4 bases; junction bases outside the gene matches: 6. Germline loops: CDR1 SGHAT, CDR2 FQNNGV.

This clonotype showed up many times. DNA for the CDR3: TGTGCCAGCAGCGTAGAAGGGATCGAAGAGACCCAGTACTTC. It yields the protein CASSVEGIEETQYF. V is TRBV9 and J is TRBJ2-5; D is ambiguous. This CDR3 region has 14 residues. Deletions cut 0 bases from V and 3 bases from J, with 9 bases between. Looked up from germline, CDR1 is SGDLS and CDR2 is YYNGEE.

As regards this clonotype: A far larger clone is just one base off, so this is likely a read error. The V gene is TRBV13, the J gene TRBJ1-2; D is possibly TRBD1 (5 bases). The V and J ends lost 4 bases and 2 bases respectively, with 23 bases between them. The CDR3 totals 18 residues. The germline V gene has CDR1 PRHDT and CDR2 FYEKMQ (reference sequence). CDR3 in amino acids: CASSSRTWEFSWNYGYTF. The CDR3 DNA reads TGTGCCAGCAGCTCCAGGACATGGGAATTCTCGTGGAACTATGGCTACACCTTC.

With regard to this clonotype: With only one base between it and a far larger clone, this is likely a read error. The chain is built from TRBV5-1 and TRBJ2-1, with 9 bases matching TRBD2. This CDR3 has 16 amino acids. J gave up 10 bases and V 4 bases, and 15 bases lay outside the gene matches. From germline, CDR1 is SGHRS and CDR2 YFSETQ. CDR3 coding DNA: TGCGCCAGCAGCCCTCCCCGGCTAGCGGGATTTGACGAGCAGTTCTTC. Protein sequence: CASSPPRLAGFDEQFF.

This clonotype was counted ten times or more. This chain links TRBV29-1 with TRBJ1-1; D perhaps matches TRBD1 (6 bases). Trimming removed 0 bases from V and 0 bases from J, with 17 bases in between. The CDR3 has 17 amino acids. Germline CDR1 and CDR2: SQVTM and ANQGSEA. The CDR3 spells CSVEEARGHLMNTEAFF. CDR3 nucleotide sequence: TGCAGCGTTGAAGAGGCGCGGGGGCACCTCATGAACACTGAAGCTTTCTTT.

Ten or more counts support this clonotype. The chain carries TRBV6-8 and TRBJ1-1; D might be TRBD1 (5 bases). The CDR3 contains 13 residues. V shed 7 bases and J shed 6 bases, with 15 bases lying between them. Germline lookup yields CDR1 MNHGY and CDR2 SAAAGT. The CDR3 sequence: CASTQGGAPEAFF. Here the CDR3 DNA reads TGTGCCAGCACTCAAGGCGGGGCCCCTGAAGCTTTCTTT.

This clonotype was detected ten times or more. The V gene is TRBV11-2, the J gene TRBJ2-2; TRBD2 aligns across 8 bases. Germline loops: CDR1 SGHAT, CDR2 FQNNGV. Trimming removed 5 bases from V and 6 bases from J; junction bases left unmatched: 11. The CDR3 runs 16 residues. CDR3 region: CASSLRGGREPGELFF. In DNA, the CDR3 is TGTGCCAGCAGCCTACGGGGGGGGCGCGAGCCCGGGGAGCTGTTTTTT.

At least ten counts were recorded for this clonotype. V gene TRBV11-3 combines with J gene TRBJ2-7; the D gene is possibly TRBD1 (5 bases). Trimming shortened V by 0 bases and J by 4 bases, and 22 bases separated the two germline ends. This CDR3 region has 18 residues. Per germline, CDR1 SGHNT and CDR2 YENEEA. Here the CDR3 reads CASSLERFRQPTTYEQYF. Here the CDR3 DNA reads TGTGCCAGCAGCTTAGAAAGGTTTCGACAGCCCACAACGTACGAGCAGTACTTC.

This clonotype was counted a few times. In nucleotides, the CDR3 is TGCGCCAGCAGCGAGGGACTCAAAAGCTCCTACGAGCAGTACTTC. Protein sequence: CASSEGLKSSYEQYF. The chain combines TRBV5-1 with TRBJ2-7, with a tentative D call TRBD2 (6 bases). This CDR3 is built from 15 residues. Germline V gives CDR1 SGHRS, CDR2 YFSETQ. V was trimmed by 4 bases and J by 0 bases, leaving 14 bases between them.

This clonotype was observed at least ten times. This chain joins TRBV6-2 or TRBV6-3 and TRBJ2-1, with no clear D. Germline V lookup: CDR1 MNHEY, CDR2 SVGEGT. This CDR3 region has 14 residues. With 0 bases removed from V and 7 bases from J, the gap between germline ends came to 10 bases. This CDR3 reads CASSYSGGRNEQFF. The CDR3 DNA follows: TGTGCCAGCAGTTACTCGGGTGGAAGGAATGAGCAGTTCTTC.